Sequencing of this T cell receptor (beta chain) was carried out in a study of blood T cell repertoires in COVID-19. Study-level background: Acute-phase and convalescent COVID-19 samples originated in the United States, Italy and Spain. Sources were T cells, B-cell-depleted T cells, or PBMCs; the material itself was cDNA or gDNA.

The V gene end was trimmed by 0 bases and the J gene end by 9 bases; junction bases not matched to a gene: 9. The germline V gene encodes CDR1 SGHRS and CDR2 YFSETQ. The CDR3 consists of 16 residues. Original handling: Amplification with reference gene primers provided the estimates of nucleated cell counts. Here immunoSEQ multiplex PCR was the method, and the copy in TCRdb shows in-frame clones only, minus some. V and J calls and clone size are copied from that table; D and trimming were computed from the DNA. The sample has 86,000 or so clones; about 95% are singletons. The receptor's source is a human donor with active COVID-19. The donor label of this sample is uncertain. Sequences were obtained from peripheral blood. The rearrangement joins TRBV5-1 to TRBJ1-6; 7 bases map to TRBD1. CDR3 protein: CASSLALFRGTSPLHF. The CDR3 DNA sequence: TGCGCCAGCAGCTTGGCGTTATTCAGGGGGACTTCACCCCTCCACTTT.